This T cell receptor (beta chain) was found in a study of blood T cell repertoires in COVID-19. Across the whole study: Spain, Italy and the United States supplied samples that represented acute and convalescent COVID-19.

Original processing methods: Amplification with reference gene primers provided the estimates of nucleated cell counts. Sequencing was performed with immunoSEQ multiplex PCR; in TCRdb, only in-frame clones are kept and a portion is missing. The V and J calls and clone size come from that table; D and trimming were worked out from the DNA. The data contain some 130,000 clones, about 87% of them singletons. The germline V gene has CDR1 SGHKS and CDR2 YYEKEE (reference sequence). V gave up 0 bases and J gave up 8 bases; unmatched junction bases: 3. The CDR3 is made up of 13 amino acids. This chain joins TRBV5-5 and TRBJ1-2, with 8 bases identical to TRBD1. This sequence originates from a man in his fifties or sixties with acute or convalescent COVID-19. Sequenced: peripheral blood. The CDR3 coding sequence is TGTGCCAGCAGCTTGGTGGACAGGGCCGGCTACACCTTC. This sequence encodes CASSLVDRAGYTF.